The sequence of this TCR beta chain was determined in a study of blood T cell repertoires in COVID-19. As for the study in general: The analysed material was cDNA or gDNA that came from T cells, B-cell-depleted T cells, or PBMCs.

Trimming took 0 bases from V and 5 from J, leaving 11 bases between them. This CDR3 has 15 residues. CDR1 and CDR2 (germline): MNHNS, SASEGT. Clones were sequenced by immunoSEQ multiplex PCR, and TCRdb holds only the in-frame ones, with some missing. The sample includes 210,000 or so clones, 65% to 85% of them seen just once. The J gene is TRBJ1-5, the V gene TRBV6-1; tentatively, D is TRBD1 (6 bases). This TCR was sampled from a woman between 35 and 50 years old with acute COVID-19. Sequencing was performed on PBMCs or T cells enriched from blood (not recorded which). The CDR3, as DNA: TGTGCCAGCAGTGAAGCACAGGGATGGTATCAGCCCCAGCATTTT. It translates to CASSEAQGWYQPQHF.